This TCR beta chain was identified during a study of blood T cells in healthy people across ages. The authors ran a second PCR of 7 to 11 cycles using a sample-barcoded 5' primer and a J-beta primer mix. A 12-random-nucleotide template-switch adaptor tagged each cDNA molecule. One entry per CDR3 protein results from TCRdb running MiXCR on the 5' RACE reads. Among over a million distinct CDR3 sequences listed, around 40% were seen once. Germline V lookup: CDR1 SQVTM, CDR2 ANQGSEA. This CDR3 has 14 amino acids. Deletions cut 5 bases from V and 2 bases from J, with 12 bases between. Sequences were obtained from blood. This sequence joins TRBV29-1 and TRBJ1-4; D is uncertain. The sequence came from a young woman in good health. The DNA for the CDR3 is TGCAGCGTTCAAGGGTTAGGCACTAATGAAAAACTGTTTTTT. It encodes CSVQGLGTNEKLFF.